Below are 23 T cell receptor beta chains sequenced from a single sample in a study of immune heterogeneity within non-small cell lung tumors (dated by TCRdb to the late 2010s). The TCR template was genomic DNA extracted from bulk tumor tissue, and roughly 600 ng of gDNA was amplified for each sample. Multiple biopsies per primary tumor were taken during surgery, spaced as far apart as possible within the tumor mass. The study cohort was described as untreated and was composed of newly diagnosed NSCLC cases undergoing curative surgery. The listed sequencing device is HiSeq X Ten. A multiplex PCR system amplified the TCR beta CDR3 region, with a first 10-cycle round using 32 V-gene forward and 13 J-gene reverse primers. TCRdb ran its own pipeline on the public reads, namely fastp trimming at Q25 and MiXCR clone calling, and kept in-frame beta chains. CDR3 protein duplicates are merged, each entry listing the most common genes and DNA. Present in this sample are roughly 9,800 distinct CDR3 sequences, around 29% of which were seen just once. The ten largest clones take up about 11% of the sample.

Sequencing input: lung tumor tissue. The receptors shown here come from a man aged 55 to 70 with non-small cell lung cancer.

This clonotype was seen once. V gene TRBV28 combines with J gene TRBJ1-2, with a weak D call TRBD1 (5 bases). This CDR3 region has 15 residues. The V gene's germline CDR1 is MDHEN and CDR2 SYDVKM. The V end was cut by 1 base, the J end by 5 bases, with 14 bases between. CDR3 amino acids: CASSLYQTVRYGYTF. The DNA for the CDR3 is TGTGCCAGCAGTTTATACCAGACAGTGAGATATGGCTACACCTTC.

This clonotype occurred many times. The chain recombines TRBV6-5 with TRBJ1-1; D not resolved. CDR1 is MNHEY and CDR2 is SVGAGI in the germline V gene. The ends were cut back, 0 bases at V and 3 bases at J, with 5 bases in the middle. The CDR3 consists of 13 residues. The CDR3 coding sequence is TGTGCCAGCAGTTACTCGGTTTACACTGAAGCTTTCTTT. Residues: CASSYSVYTEAFF.

The table lists this clonotype with many counts. V and J are TRBV3-1 and TRBJ1-6, with unresolved D. This CDR3 is built from 11 residues. V lost 4 bases and J 12 bases, leaving 7 bases between the germline ends. Germline CDR1 LGHDT, CDR2 YNNKEL (reference sequence). CDR3 nucleotide sequence: TGTGCCAGCAGCCGTGAGGGACCCCTCCACTTT. Amino acid sequence: CASSREGPLHF.

This clonotype is categorized as medium-sized. V usage is TRBV30 and J usage is TRBJ2-7; no clear D gene. CDR1 GTSNPN and CDR2 SVGIG come from the germline V gene (reference sequence). Deletions cut 1 base from V and 4 bases from J, with 5 bases between. The CDR3 is 11 amino acids. CDR3 nucleotide sequence: TGTGCCTGGAGTGGAGATTACGAGCAGTACTTC. It is translated as CAWSGDYEQYF.

This clonotype is labeled medium-sized. The chain employs TRBV20-1 and TRBJ2-5, with 10 nucleotides matching TRBD1. V trimming: 6 bases; J trimming: 1 base; junction bases outside the gene matches: 11. The CDR3 spans 16 residues. Germline-derived CDR1 and CDR2 are DFQATT and SNEGSKA (reference sequence). The CDR3: CSAFGQGGLFQETQYF. The CDR3 region has the DNA TGCAGTGCCTTCGGACAGGGGGGTTTGTTCCAAGAGACCCAGTACTTC.

This clonotype was seen at least ten times. The chain couples TRBV20-1 to TRBJ2-1; 9 positions match TRBD2. Per germline, CDR1 DFQATT and CDR2 SNEGSKA (reference sequence). V trimming: 2 bases; J trimming: 4 bases; junction bases outside the gene matches: 6. The CDR3 runs 15 residues. The CDR3 nucleotides read TGCAGTGCTAGACCCGGCGGGAGGGCTTACAATGAGCAGTTCTTC. As protein: CSARPGGRAYNEQFF.

This clonotype was picked up many times. V is TRBV5-1 and J is TRBJ2-2, with 11 bases fitting TRBD1. This CDR3 is built from 15 residues. The ends lost 3 bases at V and 2 bases at J; junction bases unmatched: 0. The germline V gene encodes CDR1 SGHRS and CDR2 YFSETQ. CDR3 sequence reads: CASSWTGGNTGELFF. The CDR3 nucleotides are TGCGCCAGCAGCTGGACAGGGGGCAACACCGGGGAGCTGTTTTTT.

This clonotype has a count of ten or more. The chain uses TRBV5-1 and TRBJ1-2, with 8 bases fitting TRBD1. Germline CDR1 and CDR2: SGHRS and YFSETQ. With V trimmed by 4 bases and J by 2 bases, 10 bases remained unmatched. The CDR3 is 16 residues long. CDR3 in DNA: TGCGCCAGCAGCCTCAGGGCAGGGGGCGACAACTATGGCTACACCTTC. Protein product: CASSLRAGGDNYGYTF.

This clonotype showed up many times. The chain has TRBV6-2 or TRBV6-3 and TRBJ1-5; TRBD1 matches at 10 bases. The CDR3 loop spans 15 amino acids. CDR1 is MNHEY and CDR2 is SVGEGT in the germline V gene. Trimming removed 3 bases from V and 4 bases from J; junction bases left unmatched: 3. The CDR3 DNA sequence: TGTGCCAGCAGTTATTGGGACAGGGGAAATCAGCCCCAGCATTTT. Translated: CASSYWDRGNQPQHF.

This clonotype was detected ten times or more. The rearrangement links TRBV7-3 to TRBJ2-1, with 7 bases identical to TRBD2. The CDR3 is 16 amino acids. V was pared by 2 bases and J by 3 bases, with 7 bases of the junction left unmatched. CDR1 is SGHTA and CDR2 is FQGTGA in the germline V gene. CDR3 region: CASSLDGGSSYNEQFF. The CDR3, as DNA: TGTGCCAGCAGCTTAGACGGCGGGAGCAGCTACAATGAGCAGTTCTTC. The full variable domain, with the rest looked up from reference TRBV7-3 and TRBJ2-1, is GAGVSQTPSNKVTEKGKYVELRCDPISGHTALYWYRQSLGQGPEFLIYFQGTGAADDSGLPNDRFFAVRPEGSVSTLKIQRTERGDSAVYLCASSLDGGSSYNEQFFGPGTRLTVL.

The chain has TRBV18 and TRBJ2-2; D possibly uses TRBD1 or TRBD2 (5 bases each). Trimming left V 2 bases short and J 4 bases short, with 14 bases between. The CDR3 runs 16 residues. The germline V gene encodes CDR1 KGHSH and CDR2 LQKENI. The CDR3, as DNA: TGTGCCAGCTCACCAATGATGGCAGGGAGCACCGGGGAGCTGTTTTTT. It is translated as CASSPMMAGSTGELFF.

This clonotype is medium-sized within its sample. The V gene is TRBV6-1, the J gene TRBJ1-3; possibly TRBD1 for D (5 bases). V lost 5 bases and J 0 bases, leaving 11 bases between the germline ends. Germline V gene data show CDR1 as MNHNS and CDR2 as SASEGT. The CDR3 totals 15 residues. CDR3 loop: CASSYEGVSGNTIYF. The CDR3 DNA reads as TGTGCCAGCAGTTACGAAGGGGTCTCTGGAAACACCATATATTTT.

The rearrangement uses TRBV5-6 and TRBJ2-7; D is perhaps TRBD2 (5 bases). The CDR3 length is 13 residues. Germline V gives CDR1 SGHDT, CDR2 YYEEEE. V was pared by 1 base and J by 3 bases, with 8 bases between. CDR3 sequence: CASSLSGIYEQYF. CDR3 DNA sequence: TGTGCCAGCAGCTTGTCGGGGATCTACGAGCAGTACTTC.

The V gene is TRBV24-1, the J gene TRBJ2-1; D possibly corresponds to TRBD1 (5 bases). There are 12 residues in the CDR3. CDR1 is KGHDR, CDR2 SFDVKD, per germline. V was cut by 7 bases and J by 9 bases, with 12 bases left in between. The CDR3 DNA reads TGTGCCACCAGGTCGTCAGACAGTGAGCAGTTCTTC. It is translated as CATRSSDSEQFF.

This chain connects TRBV7-8 to TRBJ1-3, with D possibly TRBD1 on 6 matching bases. V shed 5 bases and J shed 2 bases, with 16 bases lying between them. Germline V gene lookup returns CDR1 SGHVS and CDR2 FQNEAQ. The CDR3 has 16 amino acids. The CDR3 DNA sequence: TGTGCCAGCAGCCCAGGGGCATTCCCCACTGGAAACACCATATATTTT. This translates into CASSPGAFPTGNTIYF.

This clonotype is medium-sized within its sample. The chain uses TRBV10-1 and TRBJ2-2, with D perhaps matching TRBD1 or TRBD2 (5 bases each). V was shortened by 0 bases and J by 0 bases, with 14 bases between the two germline ends. CDR1 and CDR2 from the germline V gene are WNHNN and SYGVQD (reference sequence). The CDR3 has 18 residues. In DNA form, the CDR3 reads TGCGCCAGCAGTGAGTCTGGCATCAGAGGGGCGAACACCGGGGAGCTGTTTTTT. Translation gives CASSESGIRGANTGELFF.

This clonotype is medium-sized. V gene TRBV20-1 combines with J gene TRBJ1-5; possible D gene TRBD1, 5 bases. This CDR3 has 15 amino acids. Trimming shortened V by 3 bases and J by 7 bases, and 19 bases separated the two germline ends. Germline V CDR1 and CDR2: DFQATT, SNEGSKA (reference sequence). CDR3 amino acids: CSASLPLGEGQPQHF. The CDR3 nucleotides read TGCAGTGCTAGCCTCCCCTTGGGGGAGGGCCAGCCCCAGCATTTT.

Remarks on this clonotype: This may arise from a read error, as a much more abundant clone is one base away. The chain's CDR3 is CASRDGQANQPRHF. Written as DNA, the CDR3 is TGTGCCAGCAGAGACGGACAAGCCAATCAGCCCCGGCATTTT. The chain employs TRBV12-3 or TRBV12-4 and TRBJ1-5, with a possible D match to TRBD1 (5 bases). CDR3 length: 14 residues.

This clonotype was observed a handful of times. The chain employs TRBV24-1 and TRBJ2-1; possible D gene TRBD2, 5 bases. The germline V and J ends were trimmed by 4 bases and 7 bases, with 16 bases remaining between them. The length of the CDR3 is 15 residues. Germline CDR1 is KGHDR and CDR2 is SFDVKD. CDR3 DNA sequence: TGTGCCACCAGTGACCCTACTAGGACTGGGAATGAGCAGTTCTTC. It specifies CATSDPTRTGNEQFF.

This chain uses TRBV7-9 with TRBJ2-7; no firm D call. Germline V gene data show CDR1 as SEHNR and CDR2 as FQNEAQ (reference sequence). This CDR3 spans 16 amino acids. Trimming shortened V by 4 bases and J by 5 bases, and 21 bases separated the two germline ends. This CDR3 reads CASSSPSGESINEQYF. In nucleotides, the CDR3 is TGTGCCAGCAGCTCCCCAAGTGGGGAATCCATCAACGAGCAGTACTTC.

This chain links TRBV28 with TRBJ2-5; 8 bases match TRBD2. CDR3 size: 14 residues. V gave up 2 bases and J gave up 2 bases; unmatched junction bases: 1. The V gene's germline CDR1 is MDHEN and CDR2 SYDVKM. In nucleotides, the CDR3 is TGTGCCAGCAGTTTAGGGACTAGACAAGAGACCCAGTACTTC. Encoded protein: CASSLGTRQETQYF.

There are a few counts of this clonotype. This may be a read error: a much more frequent sequence differs by one nucleotide. This is likely a read error, given that the CDR3 carries no conserved phenylalanine or tryptophan at its end. V and J are TRBV7-6 and TRBJ2-7; D is unresolved. From germline, CDR1 is SGHVS and CDR2 FNYEAQ. Trimming left V 7 bases short and J 3 bases short, with 16 bases between. The CDR3 has 14 residues. In nucleotides, the CDR3 is TGTGCCAGCAAGTCGACCCGTTTGGACTACGAGCAGTACCTC. This translates into CASKSTRLDYEQYL.

This clonotype has at least ten counts. The V call is TRBV5-1, the J call TRBJ1-4; TRBD1 aligns across 7 bases. This CDR3 is built from 14 residues. Germline CDR1 reads SGHRS; CDR2 reads YFSETQ. V lost 0 bases, J lost 4 bases, and 0 bases stayed unmatched. CDR3 in DNA: TGCGCCAGCAGCTTGGCAGGGGGTAATGAAAAACTGTTTTTT. It encodes CASSLAGGNEKLFF.